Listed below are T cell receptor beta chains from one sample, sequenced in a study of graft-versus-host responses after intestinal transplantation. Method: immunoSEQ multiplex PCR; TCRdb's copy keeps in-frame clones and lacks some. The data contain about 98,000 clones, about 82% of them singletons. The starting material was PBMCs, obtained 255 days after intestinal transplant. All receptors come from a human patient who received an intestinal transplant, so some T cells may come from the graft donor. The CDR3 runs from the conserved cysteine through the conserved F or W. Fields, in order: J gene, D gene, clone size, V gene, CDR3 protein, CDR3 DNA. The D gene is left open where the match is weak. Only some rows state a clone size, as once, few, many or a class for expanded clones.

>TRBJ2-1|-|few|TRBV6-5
CASSWKFEQFF
TGTGCCAGCAGTTGGAAGTTTGAGCAGTTCTTC
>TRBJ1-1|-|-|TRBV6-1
CASRKRVLYTEAFF
TGTGCCAGCAGAAAGAGAGTCTTGTACACTGAAGCTTTCTTT
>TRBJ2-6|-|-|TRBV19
CASKEDVDSGANVLTF
TGTGCCAGTAAAGAGGACGTCGACTCTGGGGCCAACGTCCTGACTTTC
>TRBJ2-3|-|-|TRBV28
CASSPTLGGHGVDTQYF
TGTGCCAGCAGTCCCACCCTCGGGGGTCACGGAGTCGATACGCAGTATTTT
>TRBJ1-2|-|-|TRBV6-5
CASSSLDKDYGYTF
TGTGCCAGCAGTTCCTTGGACAAGGACTATGGCTACACCTTC
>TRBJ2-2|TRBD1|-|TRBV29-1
CSVEGDRGRTGELFF
TGCAGCGTTGAGGGGGACAGGGGGCGCACCGGGGAGCTGTTTTTT
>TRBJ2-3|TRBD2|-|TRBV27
CASSPGTSGTDTQYF
TGTGCCAGCAGTCCCGGGACTAGCGGTACAGATACGCAGTATTTT
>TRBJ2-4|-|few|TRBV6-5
CASRSLTENIQYF
TGTGCCAGCAGAAGCCTGACAGAAAACATTCAGTACTTC
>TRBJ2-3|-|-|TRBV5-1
CASSLDLYTDTQYF
TGCGCCAGCAGCTTGGACTTATACACAGATACGCAGTATTTT
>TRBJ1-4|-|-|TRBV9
CASSPETQRDEKLFF
TGTGCCAGCAGCCCAGAGACCCAGCGGGATGAAAAACTGTTTTTT
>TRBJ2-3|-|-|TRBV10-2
CASRDTISTDTQYF
TGCGCCAGCAGGGACACCATTAGCACAGATACGCAGTATTTT
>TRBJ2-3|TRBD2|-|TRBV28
CASSYPREAGIADTQYF
TGTGCCAGCAGTTACCCTCGGGAAGCGGGGATTGCAGATACGCAGTATTTT
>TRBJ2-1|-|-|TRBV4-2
CASSQELVGSYNEQFF
TGTGCCAGCAGCCAAGAACTAGTCGGTTCCTACAATGAGCAGTTCTTC
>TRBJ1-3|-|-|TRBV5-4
CASSLAPGVGNTIYF
TGTGCCAGCAGCTTGGCCCCCGGGGTTGGAAACACCATATATTTT
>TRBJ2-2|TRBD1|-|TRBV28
CASRLGTVLAGELFF
TGTGCCAGCAGACTCGGGACAGTCCTGGCCGGGGAGCTGTTTTTT
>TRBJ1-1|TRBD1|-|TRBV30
CAWSPGQGAMTFF
TGTGCCTGGAGTCCGGGACAGGGGGCTATGACTTTCTTT
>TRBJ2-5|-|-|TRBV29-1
CSVRGEETQYF
TGCAGCGTTCGCGGGGAAGAGACCCAGTACTTC
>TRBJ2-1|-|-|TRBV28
CASSLRGNEQFF
TGTGCCAGCAGTTTACGGGGCAATGAGCAGTTCTTC
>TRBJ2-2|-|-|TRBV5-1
CASIPRDGTGELFF
TGCGCCAGCATCCCCAGGGATGGCACCGGGGAGCTGTTTTTT
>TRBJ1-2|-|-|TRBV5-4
CASSLDGNYGYTF
TGTGCCAGCAGCCTGGACGGAAACTATGGCTACACCTTC
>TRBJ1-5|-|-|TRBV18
CASSPGPLSNQPQHF
TGTGCCAGCTCACCAGGACCCCTTAGCAATCAGCCCCAGCATTTT
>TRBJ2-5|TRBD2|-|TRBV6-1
CASSVTSGGQETQYF
TGTGCCAGCAGTGTCACTAGCGGGGGGCAAGAGACCCAGTACTTC
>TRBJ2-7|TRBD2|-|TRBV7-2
CASSSTSGGSKSYEQYF
TGTGCCAGCAGCTCCACGTCGGGCGGGAGTAAGTCCTACGAGCAGTACTTC
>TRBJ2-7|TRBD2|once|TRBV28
CASSSYLAGGPWEYF
TGTGCCAGCAGTTCTTACTTAGCGGGGGGCCCGTGGGAATACTTC
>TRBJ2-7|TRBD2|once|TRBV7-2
CASSLAGGGGLAAPYEQYF
TGTGCCAGCAGCTTAGCAGGAGGGGGGGGACTAGCGGCGCCCTACGAGCAGTACTTC
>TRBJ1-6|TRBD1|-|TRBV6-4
CASSEQGWGSPLHF
TGTGCCAGCAGTGAACAGGGGTGGGGTTCACCCCTCCACTTT
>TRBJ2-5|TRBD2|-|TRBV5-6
CASGGLAGDPYQETQYF
TGTGCCAGCGGAGGACTAGCGGGGGACCCGTACCAAGAGACCCAGTACTTC
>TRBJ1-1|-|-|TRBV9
CASSERLGSTEAFF
TGTGCCAGCAGCGAAAGACTGGGAAGCACTGAAGCTTTCTTT
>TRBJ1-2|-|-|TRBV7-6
CASSLRQGQANYGYTF
TGTGCCAGCAGCTTAAGGCAGGGTCAGGCTAACTATGGCTACACCTTC
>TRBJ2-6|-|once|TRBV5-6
CASSQQGGPGANVLTF
TGTGCCAGCAGCCAACAGGGGGGGCCTGGGGCCAACGTCCTGACTTTC
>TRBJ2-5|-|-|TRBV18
CASSILARRETQYF
TGTGCCAGCTCTATACTAGCACGTCGGGAGACCCAGTACTTC
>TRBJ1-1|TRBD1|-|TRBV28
CASSSLDRGGGGTEAFF
TGTGCCAGCAGTTCCTTGGACAGGGGCGGAGGGGGGACTGAAGCTTTCTTT
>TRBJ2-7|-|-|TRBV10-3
CAISESPDSSYEQYF
TGTGCCATCAGTGAGTCCCCGGACAGCTCCTACGAGCAGTACTTC
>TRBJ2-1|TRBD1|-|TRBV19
CASSIDLTGTGEFF
TGTGCCAGTAGTATAGATCTGACCGGGACAGGGGAGTTCTTC
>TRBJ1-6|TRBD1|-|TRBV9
CASSAGTGLNSPLHF
TGTGCCAGCAGCGCCGGGACAGGGTTGAATTCACCCCTCCACTTT